One sample yielded the 32 T cell receptor beta chains listed below, sequenced in a study of tumor and adjacent non-tumor tissue in lung cancer. The library came from three nested PCR rounds adapted from ARM-PCR protocols. TCRdb itself ran the multiplex PCR reads through MiXCR, one entry per CDR3 protein. This sample carries tens of thousands of distinct CDR3 sequences, 60% to 70% of them seen once, and the ten largest clones take 15% to 20%. This sample's RNA came from whole unsorted tissue. The normal lung tissue was taken more than 3 cm from the tumor edge. Sample: distant non-tumor lung tissue. These receptors all come from a woman in her 40s with non-small cell lung cancer.

Of note for this clonotype: The junction departs from germline at one end; a sequencing error may be responsible. The chain couples TRBV6-2 or TRBV6-3 to TRBJ1-6, with a possible D match to TRBD1 (5 bases). The germline V gene has CDR1 MNHEY and CDR2 SVGEGT. CDR3 size: 15 residues. CDR3 amino acids: CASGELGEESSLLHF. CDR3 coding DNA: TGTGCCAGCGGTGAGCTGGGGGAGGAGAGCTCACTCCTCCACTTT.

In this sample, this clonotype turned up a few times. The rearrangement joins TRBV30 to TRBJ1-5, with D possibly matching TRBD1 (5 bases). V was cut by 2 bases and J by 7 bases, with 15 bases left in between. This CDR3 has 14 residues. Germline CDR1 and CDR2: GTSNPN and SVGIG (reference sequence). CDR3 nucleotide sequence: TGTGCCTGGAGTTTTTCCTTGGGGGACCAGCCCCAGCATTTT. Encoded protein: CAWSFSLGDQPQHF.

With regard to this clonotype: One junction end disagrees with the germline gene, perhaps due to a read error. The rearrangement uses TRBV5-6 and TRBJ2-5; either TRBD1 or TRBD2 may supply D (5 bases each). The CDR3 extends over 14 amino acids. Germline V lookup: CDR1 SGHDT, CDR2 YYEEEE. The CDR3 sequence: CTSSHRDGEETQYF. As DNA, the CDR3 is TGTACCAGCAGCCACCGGGACGGCGAAGAGACCCAGTACTTC. The variable domain in full, completed from reference TRBV5-6 and TRBJ2-5, reads DAGVTQSPTHLIKTRGQQVTLRCSPKSGHDTVSWYQQALGQGPQFIFQYYEEEERQRGNFPDRFSGHQFPNYSSELNVNALLLGDSALYLCTSSHRDGEETQYFGPGTRLLVL.

Turning to this clonotype: A read error may be the cause here, since a much bigger clone is one base away. The chain links TRBV4-1 to TRBJ2-2, with a tentative D call TRBD2 (5 bases). The CDR3 spans 18 residues. Germline-derived CDR1 and CDR2 are MGHRA and YSYEKL. The CDR3 loop is CASSQGVAGVHNSGELFF. The CDR3 DNA sequence: TGCGCCAGCAGCCAAGGAGTGGCGGGCGTACACAACAGCGGGGAGCTGTTTTTT.

Points on this clonotype: A much more abundant neighbour one base away suggests this may be a read error. The rearrangement uses TRBV7-9 and TRBJ2-7; D possibly corresponds to TRBD2 (6 bases). The germline V gene has CDR1 SEHNR and CDR2 FQNEAQ (reference sequence). V was shortened by 3 bases and J by 6 bases, with 15 bases between the two germline ends. This CDR3 is 14 amino acids long. CDR3 in DNA: TGTGCCAGCAGCTTCGGGGGAGGCTGGGGCGAGCAGTACTTC. It codes for CASSFGGGWGEQYF.

About this clonotype: An end of the junction does not agree with germline; a read error may underlie this. The chain carries TRBV5-4 and TRBJ2-3, with 8 positions matching TRBD2. There are 14 residues in the CDR3. Per the germline V gene, CDR1 is SGHNT and CDR2 is YYREEE (reference sequence). The CDR3 reads CASSLGLATDRQYF. The CDR3 DNA reads TGTGCCAGCAGCTTGGGACTAGCGACAGATAGGCAGTATTTT. Using reference TRBV5-4 and TRBJ2-3 for the parts outside the CDR3, the full variable domain is ETGVTQSPTHLIKTRGQQVTLRCSSQSGHNTVSWYQQALGQGPQFIFQYYREEENGRGNFPPRFSGLQFPNYSSELNVNALELDDSALYLCASSLGLATDRQYFGPGTRLTVL.

On this clonotype: One base away lies a much larger clone, so this may be a sequencing read error. Since no conserved phenylalanine or tryptophan closes the CDR3, a read error is the likely cause. The rearrangement joins TRBV20-1 to TRBJ2-2, with 7 bases lining up with TRBD2. Germline CDR1 is DFQATT and CDR2 is SNEGSKA (reference sequence). V lost 5 bases to trimming and J lost 5 bases; unmatched junction nucleotides: 8. The CDR3 sequence is 14 residues long. The CDR3 loop is CSAFLSGSTGELFY. DNA for the CDR3: TGCAGTGCTTTCCTTAGCGGGTCTACCGGGGAGCTGTTTTAT.

This clonotype is judged medium-sized. V is TRBV11-2 and J is TRBJ2-3, with D hard to call. Germline lookup yields CDR1 SGHAT and CDR2 FQNNGV. V lost 2 bases, J lost 4 bases, and 1 base lay in between. This CDR3 comprises 11 residues. The CDR3 DNA is TGTGCCAGCAGCTTATCAGATACGCAGTATTTT. This translates into CASSLSDTQYF.

This clonotype was observed a single time. The CDR3 does not close with the conserved phenylalanine or tryptophan, likely indicating a read error. V gene TRBV30 combines with J gene TRBJ1-5; possibly TRBD1 for D (6 bases). V lost 1 base, J lost 5 bases, and 18 bases lay in between. Germline CDR1 is GTSNPN and CDR2 is SVGIG (reference sequence). The CDR3 length is 16 residues. The CDR3 reads CAWSGGAGALDQPQHY. CDR3 bases: TGTGCCTGGAGTGGCGGGGCAGGGGCGTTGGATCAGCCCCAGCATTAT.

The chain has TRBV12-3 or TRBV12-4 and TRBJ2-1, with D possibly matching TRBD2 (6 bases). The CDR3 is made up of 15 amino acids. In DNA, the CDR3 is TGTACTAGCAGTTCCAGCGTGGCCTCCTACAATGAGCAGTTCTTC. Translation: CTSSSSVASYNEQFF.

J is TRBJ2-7 and V is TRBV2; TRBD2 agrees at 7 bases. Germline lookup yields CDR1 SNHLY and CDR2 FYNNEI. CDR3 size: 9 residues. The CDR3 sequence is CASGHVQYF. CDR3 nucleotide sequence: TGTGCTAGCGGGCACGTGCAGTACTTC.

In regard to this clonotype: Relative to the germline gene, one junction end is altered; a read error may explain this. The rearrangement joins TRBV29-1 to TRBJ2-1, with D perhaps matching TRBD1 (7 bases). Germline-derived CDR1 and CDR2 are SQVTM and ANQGSEA. The CDR3 sequence is 14 residues long. In DNA form, the CDR3 reads TGCAGTATTGCCGCGGGACAGATCTACAATGAGCAGCTCTTC. The encoded protein is CSIAAGQIYNEQLF.

Of note for this clonotype: An end of the junction differs from the germline gene, which may be a read error. The chain joins TRBV20-1 to TRBJ2-3; tentatively, D is TRBD1 or TRBD2 (5 bases each). Germline V gene lookup returns CDR1 DFQATT and CDR2 SNEGSKA (reference sequence). This CDR3 is built from 14 residues. Here the CDR3 reads CSTRRPGRTDTQYF. CDR3 coding DNA: TGCAGTACTAGACGCCCGGGGCGCACAGATACGCAGTATTTT.

As regards this clonotype: The junction departs from the called germline gene at one end, perhaps through a read error. V is TRBV5-6 and J is TRBJ2-7; D is unresolved. The germline V gene encodes CDR1 SGHDT and CDR2 YYEEEE. The CDR3 loop spans 13 amino acids. CDR3 in amino acids: CTSSFFGQYEQYF. The CDR3 DNA follows: TGTACCAGCAGCTTTTTTGGCCAGTACGAGCAGTACTTC.

The chain is built from TRBV5-4 and TRBJ1-2; 9 bases map to TRBD1. The V gene's germline CDR1 is SGHNT and CDR2 YYREEE (reference sequence). V trimming: 7 bases; J trimming: 6 bases; junction bases outside the gene matches: 19. CDR3 length: 17 amino acids. The CDR3 sequence: CASGRLINTGTGHGYTF. The CDR3 region has the DNA TGTGCCAGCGGCCGACTCATAAATACCGGGACAGGGCATGGCTACACCTTC.

This clonotype was recorded at least ten times. The rearrangement uses TRBV20-1 and TRBJ1-5, with D possibly TRBD1 on 6 matching bases. Trimming removed 4 bases at V and 5 bases at J, with 15 bases between. This CDR3 is built from 14 residues. Germline values: CDR1 DFQATT, CDR2 SNEGSKA (reference sequence). In nucleotides, the CDR3 is TGCAGTGCTAATTGGGACACCCAAGATCAGCCCCAGCATTTT. Encoded protein: CSANWDTQDQPQHF.

In regard to this clonotype: A much larger clone lies a single base off, so this may be a read error. This rearrangement joins TRBV14 to TRBJ1-6; D is ambiguous. CDR1 and CDR2 (germline): SGHDN, FVKESK. The CDR3 length is 16 residues. The chain's CDR3 is CASSQELTFLHSPPHF. As DNA, the CDR3 is TGTGCCAGCAGCCAAGAACTAACATTCTTGCATTCACCCCCCCACTTT. Full variable domain (missing parts from reference TRBV14 and TRBJ1-6): EAGVTQFPSHSVIEKGQTVTLRCDPISGHDNLYWYRRVMGKEIKFLLHFVKESKQDESGMPNNRFLAERTGGTYSTLKVQPAELEDSGVYFCASSQELTFLHSPPHFGNGTRLTVT.

In the case of this clonotype: One junction end does not reproduce the germline sequence, and a read error may be involved. V is TRBV20-1 and J is TRBJ2-6, with a tentative D call TRBD2 (6 bases). The CDR3 loop spans 18 amino acids. CDR1 is DFQATT, CDR2 SNEGSKA, per germline (reference sequence). For the CDR3, the DNA is TGCAGTGCTAGTCGGGGGATGGGTCTTTTTTCTGGGGCCAACTTCCTGACTTTC. The encoded protein is CSASRGMGLFSGANFLTF.

The sample holds many counts of this clonotype. This chain connects TRBV30 to TRBJ2-1, with TRBD2 matching 9 bases. Germline CDR1 and CDR2: GTSNPN and SVGIG (reference sequence). Germline trimming cut 0 bases from V and 6 bases from J; bases unmatched to any gene: 9. CDR3 length: 16 residues. CDR3 coding DNA: TGTGCCTGGAGTGTAAAGGCGGGGGGGAGTTTCAATGAGCAGTTCTTC. The encoded protein is CAWSVKAGGSFNEQFF.

This clonotype was counted once. The junction does not match germline at one end; this may be a read error. The chain couples TRBV29-1 to TRBJ2-2, with D possibly being TRBD1 (6 bases). Germline V CDR1 and CDR2: SQVTM, ANQGSEA. The CDR3 is 13 amino acids. CDR3 amino acids: CSVGQSNTWELFF. CDR3 DNA: TGCAGTGTCGGACAGTCGAACACCTGGGAGCTGTTTTTT.

A note on this clonotype: Mismatch with germline at one junction end may stem from a read error. The chain employs TRBV28 and TRBJ2-7; D is uncertain. The CDR3 extends over 11 amino acids. Per germline, CDR1 MDHEN and CDR2 SYDVKM. The CDR3 here is CASGHTYEQYF. The DNA for the CDR3 is TGTGCCAGCGGCCATACATACGAGCAATACTTC.

This rearrangement joins TRBV6-5 to TRBJ1-3, with D perhaps TRBD1 (6 bases). Germline V gene lookup returns CDR1 MNHEY and CDR2 SVGAGI. Trimming pared 7 bases from V and 1 base from J, leaving 17 bases between. This CDR3 has 16 residues. DNA of the CDR3: TGTGCCAGCACAAGAGAAAGGACAGCTTCTGGAAACACCATATATTTT. Translation: CASTRERTASGNTIYF.

The chain employs TRBV11-2 and TRBJ2-7, with no clear D. V lost 1 base and J lost 5, with 21 bases in between. CDR1 and CDR2 from the germline V gene are SGHAT and FQNNGV. The CDR3 contains 17 residues. The CDR3 loop reads CASSLVISRLEIHEQYF. The CDR3 nucleotides read TGTGCCAGCAGCTTAGTGATTTCCCGGCTAGAAATCCACGAGCAGTACTTC.

V gene TRBV11-2 combines with J gene TRBJ1-1, with a weak D call TRBD1 (6 bases). CDR3 length: 15 residues. Germline V gene lookup returns CDR1 SGHAT and CDR2 FQNNGV. The V and J ends lost 2 bases and 4 bases respectively, with 14 bases between them. CDR3 nucleotide sequence: TGTGCCAGCAGCTTACCGGCGGGAGGGGGCACTGAAGCTTTCTTT. Amino acids: CASSLPAGGGTEAFF.

Concerning this clonotype itself: A much larger clone differs by one base, so this may be a read error. V gene TRBV5-6 combines with J gene TRBJ2-5; 7 bases align to TRBD1. With V trimmed by 4 bases and J by 3 bases, 6 bases remained unmatched. Looked up from germline, CDR1 is SGHDT and CDR2 is YYEEEE. The CDR3 runs to 14 residues. The CDR3 bases are TGTGCCAGCAGCCACTGGGACAGCGAAGAGACCCAGTACTTC. This translates into CASSHWDSEETQYF.

This chain links TRBV5-6 with TRBJ1-2; no firm D call. Trimming left V 8 bases short and J 0 bases short, with 17 bases between. The CDR3 is made up of 15 amino acids. Germline CDR1 is SGHDT and CDR2 is YYEEEE. The CDR3 sequence is CASNFWGITNYGYTF. DNA for the CDR3: TGTGCCAGTAACTTTTGGGGTATTACTAACTATGGCTACACCTTC.

This clonotype was recorded at least ten times. CDR3 in amino acids: CAISKGTSGSYEQFF. In DNA form, the CDR3 reads TGTGCCATCAGTAAAGGGACTAGCGGGAGTTATGAGCAGTTCTTC. The chain uses TRBV10-3 and TRBJ2-1, with 14 bases lining up with TRBD2. Trimming removed 5 bases from V and 8 bases from J; junction bases left unmatched: 5. CDR3 length equals 15 residues. The germline gives CDR1 ENHRY, CDR2 SYGVKD.

In regard to this clonotype: The missing conserved phenylalanine or tryptophan at the end of this CDR3 makes a read error likely. The chain combines TRBV10-3 with TRBJ2-7; 9 positions match TRBD2. The length of the CDR3 is 16 residues. Germline values: CDR1 ENHRY, CDR2 SYGVKD. The V gene end was trimmed by 2 bases and the J gene end by 3 bases; junction bases not matched to a gene: 8. Here the CDR3 reads CAISEVLAGEGYEQYL. CDR3 DNA: TGTGCCATCAGTGAGGTATTAGCGGGGGAGGGCTACGAGCAGTACCTC.

About this clonotype: The germline gene is not matched at one end of the junction; a read error may be the cause. This chain joins TRBV11-1 and TRBJ2-7, with D uncertain. Germline V gives CDR1 SGHAT, CDR2 FQDESV (reference sequence). The length of the CDR3 is 13 residues. The CDR3 coding sequence is TGCGCCAGCAACCCCAGCCCCAGGACCGAACAGTACTTC. It translates to CASNPSPRTEQYF.

This clonotype was detected many times. The rearrangement joins TRBV13 to TRBJ2-2, with D unclear. The germline gives CDR1 PRHDT, CDR2 FYEKMQ (reference sequence). The CDR3 loop spans 13 amino acids. V shed 5 bases and J shed 5 bases, with 9 bases lying between them. CDR3 sequence: CASSTRLTGELFF. CDR3 bases: TGTGCCAGCAGCACAAGACTGACCGGGGAGCTGTTTTTT.

Points on this clonotype: The junction does not match germline at one end; this may be a read error. The genes are TRBV7-9 and TRBJ1-1; 7 bases are shared with TRBD1. Germline lookup yields CDR1 SEHNR and CDR2 FQNEAQ (reference sequence). The length of the CDR3 is 14 residues. CDR3 bases: TGTGCCAGCACCGATTCCGACAGGGCCGCTGAAGCCCTCTTT. Protein sequence: CASTDSDRAAEALF.

On this clonotype: A read error may produce the germline difference seen at one junction end. The CDR3 is CAISESGSMSQNF. As DNA, the CDR3 is TGCGCCATCAGTGAATCGGGGAGCATGTCCCAGAATTTT. The chain employs TRBV10-3 and TRBJ1-5; D is unclear. The CDR3 contains 13 residues. CDR1 is ENHRY and CDR2 is SYGVKD in the germline V gene.